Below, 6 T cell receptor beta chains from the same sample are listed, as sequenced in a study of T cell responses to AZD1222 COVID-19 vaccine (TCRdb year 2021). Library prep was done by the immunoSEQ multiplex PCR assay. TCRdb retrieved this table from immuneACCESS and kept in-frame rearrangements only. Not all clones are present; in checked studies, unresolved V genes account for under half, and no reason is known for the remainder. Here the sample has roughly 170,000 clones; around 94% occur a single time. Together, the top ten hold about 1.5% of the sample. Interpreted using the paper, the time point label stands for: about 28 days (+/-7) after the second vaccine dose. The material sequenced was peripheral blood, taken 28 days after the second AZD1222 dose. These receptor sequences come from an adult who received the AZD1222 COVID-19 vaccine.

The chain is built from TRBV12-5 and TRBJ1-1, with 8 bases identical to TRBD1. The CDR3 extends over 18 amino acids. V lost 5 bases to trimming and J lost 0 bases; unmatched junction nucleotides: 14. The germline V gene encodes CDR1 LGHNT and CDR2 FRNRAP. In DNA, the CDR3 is TGTGCTAGTGGTAAATCGACAGGGGAGGAAAAAATGAACACTGAAGCTTTCTTT. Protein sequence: CASGKSTGEEKMNTEAFF.

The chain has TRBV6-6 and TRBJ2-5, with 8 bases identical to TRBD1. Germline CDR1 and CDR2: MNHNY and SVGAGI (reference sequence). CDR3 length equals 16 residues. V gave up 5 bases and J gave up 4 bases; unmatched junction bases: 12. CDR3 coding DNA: TGTGCCAGCAGTCTATCCGAATCAGGGGGCCGAGAGACCCAGTACTTC. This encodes CASSLSESGGRETQYF.

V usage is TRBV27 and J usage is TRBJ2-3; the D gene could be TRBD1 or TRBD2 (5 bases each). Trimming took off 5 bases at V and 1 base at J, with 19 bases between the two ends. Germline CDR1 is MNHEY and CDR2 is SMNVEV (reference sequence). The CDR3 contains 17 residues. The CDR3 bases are TGTGCCAGCAGTCCCTACTATGAGGGGAGAGGCACAGATACGCAGTATTTT. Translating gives CASSPYYEGRGTDTQYF.

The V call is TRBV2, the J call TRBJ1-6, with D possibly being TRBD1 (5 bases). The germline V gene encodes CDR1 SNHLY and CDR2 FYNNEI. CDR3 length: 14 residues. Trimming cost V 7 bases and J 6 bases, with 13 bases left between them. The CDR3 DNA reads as TGTGCCAGCATCGCCAGGGAGGGTAATTCACCCCTCCACTTT. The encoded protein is CASIAREGNSPLHF. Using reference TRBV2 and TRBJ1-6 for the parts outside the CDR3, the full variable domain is EPEVTQTPSHQVTQMGQEVILRCVPISNHLYFYWYRQILGQKVEFLVSFYNNEISEKSEIFDDQFSVERPDGSNFTLKIRSTKLEDSAMYFCASIAREGNSPLHFGNGTRLTVT.

This CDR3 reads CASGSAGPYEQYF. The CDR3 nucleotides are TGTGCCAGCGGTTCAGCGGGACCCTACGAGCAGTACTTC. The chain combines TRBV3-1 (or the pseudogene TRBV3-2) with TRBJ2-7; 7 bases are a match to TRBD2. The CDR3 length is 13 residues. Looked up from germline, CDR1 is LGHDT and CDR2 is YNNKEL (reference sequence). Trimming cost V 8 bases and J 2 bases; bases outside gene matches: 6.

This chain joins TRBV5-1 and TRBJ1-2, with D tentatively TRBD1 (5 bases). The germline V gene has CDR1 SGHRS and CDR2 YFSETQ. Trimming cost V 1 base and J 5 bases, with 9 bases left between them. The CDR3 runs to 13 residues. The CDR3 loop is CASSLPGGYGYTF. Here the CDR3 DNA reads TGCGCCAGCAGCTTGCCGGGGGGGTATGGCTACACCTTC.